The sequence of this T cell receptor (beta chain) was determined in a study of cytomegalovirus exposure and HLA in healthy donors. Study-level findings and limits: The presence/absence work took it that sequencing depth was about the same across donors. Sequencing artifact likely explains a cluster of highly shared sequence variants.

In the PCR, 60 Vbeta and 13 Jbeta primers were used. Sequencing was performed with immunoSEQ multiplex PCR; in TCRdb, only in-frame clones are kept and a portion is missing. The sample includes approximately 150,000 clones, nearly 70% of them seen just once. CDR3 length: 14 amino acids. J gave up 7 bases and V 6 bases, and 6 bases lay outside the gene matches. In germline, CDR1 is MRHNA, CDR2 SNTAGT. Worth noting for this clone: Its antigen is still unknown.

This sequence was found in a man aged 25-45 years in good health and CMV-seropositive. This chain links TRBV6-4 with TRBJ2-2, with 9 positions matching TRBD1. Sequencing input: PBMCs. CDR3 sequence (DNA): TGTGCCAGCAGGGGACAGGGCGCTATCGGGGAGCTGTTTTTT. Its translation: CASRGQGAIGELFF.